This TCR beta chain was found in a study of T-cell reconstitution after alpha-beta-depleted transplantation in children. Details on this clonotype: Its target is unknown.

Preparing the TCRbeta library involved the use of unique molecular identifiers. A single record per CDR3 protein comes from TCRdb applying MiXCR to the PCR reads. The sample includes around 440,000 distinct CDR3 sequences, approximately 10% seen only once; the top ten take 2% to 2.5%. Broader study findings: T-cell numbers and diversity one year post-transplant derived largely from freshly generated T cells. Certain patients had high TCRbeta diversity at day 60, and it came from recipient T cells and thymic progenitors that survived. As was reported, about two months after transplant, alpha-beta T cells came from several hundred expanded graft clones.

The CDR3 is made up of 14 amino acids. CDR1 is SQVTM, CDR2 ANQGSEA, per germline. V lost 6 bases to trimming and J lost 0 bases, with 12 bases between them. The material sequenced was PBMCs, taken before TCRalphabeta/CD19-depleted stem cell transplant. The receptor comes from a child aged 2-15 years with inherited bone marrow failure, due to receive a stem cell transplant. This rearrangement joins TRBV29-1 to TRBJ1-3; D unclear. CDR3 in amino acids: CSVRDGNSGNTIYF. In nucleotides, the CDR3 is TGCAGCGTGAGAGACGGTAACTCTGGAAACACCATATATTTT.